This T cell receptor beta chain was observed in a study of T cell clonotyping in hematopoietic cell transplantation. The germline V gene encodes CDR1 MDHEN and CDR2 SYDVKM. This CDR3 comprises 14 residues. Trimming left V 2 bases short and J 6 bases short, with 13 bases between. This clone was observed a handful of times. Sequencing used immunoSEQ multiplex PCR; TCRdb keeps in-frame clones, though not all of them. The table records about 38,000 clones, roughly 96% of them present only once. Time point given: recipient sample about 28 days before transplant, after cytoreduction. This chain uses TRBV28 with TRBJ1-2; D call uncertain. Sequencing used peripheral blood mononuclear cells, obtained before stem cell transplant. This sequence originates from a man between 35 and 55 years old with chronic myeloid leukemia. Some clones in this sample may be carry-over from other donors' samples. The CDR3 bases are TGTGCCAGCAGTTTACAGGTTTGGACCGATGGCTACACCTTC. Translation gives CASSLQVWTDGYTF.